Sequencing of this TCR beta chain was carried out in a study of T-cell reconstitution after alpha-beta-depleted transplantation in children. Study-wide results and caveats: Where alpha-beta T cells came from about two months after transplant was reportedly several hundred expanded graft clones. Surviving recipient T cells and thymic progenitors produced the high day-60 TCRbeta diversity seen in some patients.

In this sample, this clonotype turned up many times. The antigen is not known. Library preparation (for TCRbeta) was performed with unique molecular identifiers. Each CDR3 protein gets one entry after TCRdb re-called the PCR reads with MiXCR. The data show 480,000 or so distinct CDR3 sequences, about 10% seen once. This CDR3 spans 11 amino acids. Trimming removed 6 bases at V and 3 bases at J, with 6 bases between. The chain couples TRBV12-3 or TRBV12-4 to TRBJ2-7; D is unresolved. The sequence was obtained from a child under 10 years old with inherited bone marrow failure, due to receive a stem cell transplant. This specimen consisted of PBMCs, obtained before TCRalphabeta/CD19-depleted stem cell transplant. The CDR3 DNA sequence: TGTGCCAGCAGCTACAACTACGAGCAGTACTTC. Protein product: CASSYNYEQYF.